This entry lists 10 T cell receptor beta chains sequenced from one sample in a study of cytomegalovirus exposure and HLA in healthy donors. PCR used 60 Vbeta primers and 13 Jbeta primers. Profiled with immunoSEQ multiplex PCR; TCRdb holds only in-frame clones, not every one. Among under 110,000 clones listed, 65% to 75% were seen once. Specimen: PBMCs. These TCRs come from a female donor in good health and CMV-seronegative.

The chain is built from TRBV10-3 and TRBJ2-3; 10 bases are a match to TRBD2. CDR3 length: 15 residues. The germline V gene encodes CDR1 ENHRY and CDR2 SYGVKD. V trimming: 9 bases; J trimming: 2 bases; junction bases outside the gene matches: 8. The CDR3 DNA reads as TGTGCCATTAAAAGCGGGAGGGGTCCCACAGATACGCAGTATTTT. Protein product: CAIKSGRGPTDTQYF.

This chain connects TRBV19 to TRBJ1-2; the match to TRBD1 covers 9 bases. V was clipped by 8 bases and J by 6 bases; unmatched bases: 10. CDR1 LNHDA and CDR2 SQIVND come from the germline V gene (reference sequence). This CDR3 region has 14 residues. CDR3 sequence reads: CASVPGQGIDGYTF. CDR3 sequence (DNA): TGTGCCAGTGTACCCGGACAGGGGATTGATGGCTACACCTTC.

This clone was recorded a few times. The chain recombines TRBV4-1 with TRBJ2-5, with a weak D call TRBD2 (6 bases). The CDR3 sequence is 17 residues long. The V end was cut by 0 bases, the J end by 6 bases, with 20 bases between. Germline assignment: CDR1 MGHRA and CDR2 YSYEKL. In DNA, the CDR3 is TGCGCCAGCAGCCAAGATGAGAGCGGCGGGGCCGGGCAGACCCAGTACTTC. Amino acids: CASSQDESGGAGQTQYF.

The chain carries TRBV28 and TRBJ1-4; D gene unclear. The germline gives CDR1 MDHEN, CDR2 SYDVKM. The V and J ends lost 1 base and 8 bases respectively, with 17 bases between them. The CDR3 runs to 16 residues. CDR3 sequence (DNA): TGTGCCAGCAGTTTATCCCGGGGTCGGTTATACGAAAAACTGTTTTTT. It specifies CASSLSRGRLYEKLFF.

A note on this clone: A far bigger clonotype differs at one base, so this is likely a read error. The chain has TRBV25-1 and TRBJ2-7; D call uncertain. CDR1 and CDR2 from the germline V gene are MGHDK and SYGVNS. CDR3 length: 14 residues. CDR3 amino acids: CASSELWAPYEQCF. The CDR3 DNA reads as TGTGCCAGCAGTGAATTATGGGCCCCCTACGAGCAGTGCTTC.

V usage is TRBV29-1 and J usage is TRBJ1-2; 11 bases agree with TRBD1. The CDR3 runs to 15 residues. V lost 3 bases to trimming and J lost 8 bases; unmatched junction nucleotides: 11. Germline CDR1 is SQVTM and CDR2 is ANQGSEA. CDR3 DNA: TGCAGCGTTGATATAGGAGGACAGGGGGCTGGGGGCTACACCTTC. The encoded protein is CSVDIGGQGAGGYTF.

The genes are TRBV27 and TRBJ2-3; perhaps TRBD2 as D (5 bases). V was shortened by 1 base and J by 1 base, with 12 bases between the two germline ends. Germline CDR1 reads MNHEY; CDR2 reads SMNVEV (reference sequence). The CDR3 loop spans 16 amino acids. The CDR3 region is CASSLFRERGTDTQYF. CDR3 coding DNA: TGTGCCAGCAGTTTATTCCGGGAACGAGGCACAGATACGCAGTATTTT.

The genes are TRBV7-2 and TRBJ2-2, with 15 bases that match TRBD2. The CDR3 runs to 16 residues. Germline CDR1 SGHTA, CDR2 FQGNSA. The V segment lost 3 bases and the J segment 8 bases; nucleotides outside the gene matches: 4. The CDR3 here is CASSFGTSGGLGELFF. In nucleotides, the CDR3 is TGTGCCAGCAGCTTCGGGACTAGCGGGGGGTTAGGGGAGCTGTTTTTT.

The chain recombines TRBV6-5 with TRBJ2-7; D is perhaps TRBD2 (6 bases). With 7 bases removed from V and 0 bases from J, the gap between germline ends came to 10 bases. This CDR3 contains 13 residues. In germline, CDR1 is MNHEY, CDR2 SVGAGI. CDR3 sequence (DNA): TGTGCCAGCAACGGACTAAGCTCCTACGAGCAGTACTTC. It specifies CASNGLSSYEQYF.

In this sample, this clone turned up a few times. The V gene is TRBV29-1, the J gene TRBJ1-1; perhaps TRBD1 as D (6 bases). The CDR3 loop spans 16 amino acids. V was clipped by 0 bases and J by 4 bases, with 18 bases between them. Germline CDR1 reads SQVTM; CDR2 reads ANQGSEA. This CDR3 is CSVEEGGWGLATEAFF. The CDR3 DNA reads as TGCAGCGTTGAAGAAGGGGGTTGGGGGCTGGCCACTGAAGCTTTCTTT.